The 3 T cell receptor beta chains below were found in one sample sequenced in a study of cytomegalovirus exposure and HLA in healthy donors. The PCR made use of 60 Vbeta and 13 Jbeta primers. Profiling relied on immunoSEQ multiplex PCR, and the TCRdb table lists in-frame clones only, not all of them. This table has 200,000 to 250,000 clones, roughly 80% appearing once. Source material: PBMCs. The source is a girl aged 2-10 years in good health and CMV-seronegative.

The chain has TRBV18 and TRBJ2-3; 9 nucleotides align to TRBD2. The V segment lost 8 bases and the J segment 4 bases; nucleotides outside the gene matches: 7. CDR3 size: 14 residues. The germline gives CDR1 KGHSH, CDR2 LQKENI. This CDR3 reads CASAPGLAPDTQYF. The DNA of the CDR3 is TGTGCCAGCGCTCCGGGACTAGCCCCAGATACGCAGTATTTT.

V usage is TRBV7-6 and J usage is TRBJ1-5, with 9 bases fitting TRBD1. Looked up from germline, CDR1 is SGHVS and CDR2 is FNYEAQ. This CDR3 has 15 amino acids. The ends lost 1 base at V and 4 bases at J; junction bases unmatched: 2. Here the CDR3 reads CASSLGQGVNQPQHF. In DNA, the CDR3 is TGTGCCAGCAGCTTAGGACAGGGGGTAAATCAGCCCCAGCATTTT.

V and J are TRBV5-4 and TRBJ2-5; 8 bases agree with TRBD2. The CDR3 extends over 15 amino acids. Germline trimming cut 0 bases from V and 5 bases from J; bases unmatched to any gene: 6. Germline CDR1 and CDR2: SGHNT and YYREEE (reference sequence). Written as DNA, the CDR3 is TGTGCCAGCAGCTTGGCGGGGGGGAAGGTTGAGACCCAGTACTTC. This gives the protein CASSLAGGKVETQYF.